The source of this TCR beta chain is a study of blood T cell repertoires in COVID-19. Whole-study context: Acute and convalescent COVID-19 specimens originated in the United States, Italy and Spain.

Two negative PCRs, clearance, or symptom resolution were required of recovered Cohort 3 donors. Under the authors' procedure: Reference gene primer amplification gave nucleated cell count estimates. Measured with immunoSEQ multiplex PCR; TCRdb has only the in-frame clones, and not every one. From that table come the V and J calls and clone size; the DNA was used to work out D and trimming. The sample carries about 410,000 clones, approximately 89% recorded once. The TCR was taken from a woman under 40 who had recovered from COVID-19. Sample: PBMCs or T cells enriched from blood (not recorded which).

This CDR3 is CASSVQGQGLSDTEAFF. Written as DNA, the CDR3 is TGTGCCAGCAGCGTCCAGGGACAGGGTTTGTCTGACACTGAAGCTTTCTTT. The chain combines TRBV9 with TRBJ1-1, with 9 bases fitting TRBD1. The germline CDR1 and CDR2 sequences are SGDLS and YYNGEE. This CDR3 contains 17 residues. The ends lost 2 bases at V and 3 bases at J; junction bases unmatched: 11.